This is a list of T cell receptor beta chains from one sample in a study of blood T cells in healthy people across ages. MiXCR, run by TCRdb on the 5' RACE reads, gives a single entry per CDR3 protein. There are 1.5 million to 2 million distinct CDR3 sequences in the sample; 28% occur only once, and about 7.7% lies in the top ten. Source material: blood. The receptors originated from a woman aged 30 to 39 in good health. Each CDR3 is given with its conserved first and last residue. The D gene is left open where the match is weak. A row's size may be missing; if present it is once, few, many or a size class.

J	length	V	D	size	CDR3	DNA
TRBJ2-1	14	TRBV5-1	TRBD2	many	CASSFGTTQREQFF	TGCGCCAGCAGCTTCGGGACTACCCAGCGTGAGCAGTTCTTC
TRBJ2-7	14	TRBV9	TRBD2	many	CASSKRGALYEQYF	TGTGCCAGCAGCAAGCGGGGGGCCCTTTACGAGCAGTACTTC
TRBJ2-7	13	TRBV6-2/TRBV6-3	-	few	CASSLAGPDEQYF	TGTGCCAGCAGCCTCGCGGGGCCGGACGAGCAGTACTTC
TRBJ2-3	15	TRBV9	-	few	CASSVVFARTDTQYF	TGTGCCAGCAGCGTAGTGTTTGCGCGCACAGATACGCAGTATTTT
TRBJ2-5	13	TRBV7-3	-	-	CASSFRGGNEQYF	TGTGCCAGCAGCTTCCGAGGGGGGAATGAGCAGTACTTC
TRBJ1-1	13	TRBV3-1	TRBD1	-	CASSQYRGTEAFF	TGTGCCAGCAGCCAATACAGGGGCACTGAAGCTTTCTTT
TRBJ2-5	15	TRBV5-1	TRBD2	many	CASRLTSDRQETQYF	TGCGCCAGCAGACTGACTAGCGATAGACAAGAGACCCAGTACTTC
TRBJ2-7	15	TRBV7-2	TRBD2	few	CASSLDLAGAREQYF	TGTGCCAGCAGCTTAGATCTAGCGGGAGCCAGGGAGCAGTACTTC
TRBJ2-3	14	TRBV6-2/TRBV6-3	TRBD1	-	CASRSTGRTDTQYF	TGTGCCAGCCGGTCGACAGGGAGAACAGATACGCAGTATTTT
TRBJ2-7	14	TRBV6-6	-	-	CASRTRDAPLEQYF	TGTGCCAGCAGGACCCGGGACGCCCCCCTCGAGCAGTACTTC
TRBJ2-1	16	TRBV10-2	-	-	CASMLGFLADTNEQFF	TGCGCCAGCATGTTGGGGTTTCTCGCGGATACCAATGAGCAGTTCTTC
TRBJ1-6	16	TRBV3-1	TRBD1	few	CASSDSQGVYNSPLHF	TGTGCCAGCAGTGACTCACAGGGGGTCTATAATTCACCCCTCCACTTT
TRBJ2-4	16	TRBV5-1	TRBD2	few	CASSLVAGGQINIQYF	TGCGCCAGCAGCCTCGTAGCGGGGGGGCAGATAAACATTCAGTACTTC
TRBJ2-5	13	TRBV7-2	TRBD1	-	CASSFTGGEVLYF	TGTGCCAGCAGCTTCACAGGGGGCGAGGTTCTGTACTTC
TRBJ2-7	12	TRBV6-5	TRBD1	many	CASSRTGGEQYF	TGTGCCAGCAGCCGGACAGGGGGCGAGCAGTACTTC
TRBJ1-4	15	TRBV11-2	TRBD1	few	CASSFNRGTNEKLFF	TGTGCCAGCAGCTTCAACAGGGGGACTAATGAAAAACTGTTTTTT
TRBJ2-7	13	TRBV29-1	-	-	CSVEDPGIYEQYF	TGCAGCGTTGAAGATCCGGGCATCTACGAGCAGTACTTC
TRBJ2-1	14	TRBV29-1	TRBD2	-	CSVETSAVYNEQFF	TGCAGCGTTGAAACTAGCGCAGTTTACAATGAGCAGTTCTTC
TRBJ2-7	15	TRBV12-3/TRBV12-4	-	many	CASSLASSGSYEQYF	TGTGCCAGCAGCCTCGCAAGTAGCGGTTCCTACGAGCAGTACTTC
TRBJ2-3	14	TRBV15	TRBD2	-	CATSSSGTTDTQYF	TGTGCCACCAGCAGTAGCGGGACCACAGATACGCAGTATTTT
TRBJ1-5	14	TRBV30	-	-	CAWSSQGGNQPQHF	TGTGCCTGGAGCTCCCAGGGTGGCAATCAGCCCCAGCATTTT
TRBJ2-3	16	TRBV7-2	TRBD2	-	CASSLSGRGGTDTQYF	TGTGCCAGCAGCTTAAGCGGGAGGGGGGGTACAGATACGCAGTATTTT
TRBJ1-2	15	TRBV27	TRBD1	few	CASSLTGGAIYGYTF	TGTGCCAGCAGTTTAACAGGGGGGGCTATCTATGGCTACACCTTC
TRBJ2-5	17	TRBV7-9	TRBD2	many	CASSFSLAGGRGETQYF	TGTGCCAGCAGCTTCTCCCTAGCGGGGGGTCGGGGAGAGACCCAGTACTTC
TRBJ2-7	16	TRBV11-2	-	-	CASSNHDRDGAYEQYF	TGTGCCAGCAGCAACCACGACCGGGACGGAGCCTACGAGCAGTACTTC
TRBJ1-2	12	TRBV24-1	-	-	CASSGGSDGYTF	TGTGCGTCCAGTGGGGGAAGCGATGGCTACACCTTC
TRBJ1-1	12	TRBV6-2/TRBV6-3	-	few	CASSQQAQKAFF	TGTGCCAGCAGTCAACAAGCCCAGAAAGCTTTCTTT
TRBJ2-5	15	TRBV6-2/TRBV6-3	TRBD1	-	CASSSPGTGRETQYF	TGTGCCAGCAGTTCCCCCGGGACAGGACGAGAGACCCAGTACTTC
TRBJ1-2	13	TRBV2	-	many	CASSEGGSSGYTF	TGTGCCAGCAGTGAGGGGGGCTCTAGTGGCTACACCTTC
TRBJ2-1	15	TRBV9	TRBD2	-	CASSDPRGGYNEQFF	TGTGCCAGCAGCGACCCCCGGGGGGGGTACAATGAGCAGTTCTTC
TRBJ2-1	16	TRBV15	TRBD2	-	CATSRDFLADYNEQFF	TGTGCCACCAGCAGAGATTTCCTAGCGGACTACAATGAGCAGTTCTTC
TRBJ2-3	13	TRBV4-1	-	-	CAGSQDRADTQYF	TGCGCCGGCAGCCAAGATAGGGCAGATACGCAGTATTTT